This T cell receptor beta chain was retrieved from a study of blood T cell repertoires in COVID-19. On the study more broadly: Samples came from the United States, Italy and Spain, spanning acute and convalescent COVID-19. In each case, the material was cDNA or gDNA derived from T cells, B-cell-depleted T cells, or PBMCs.

Patients of the Seattle cohort, enrolled during active infection, were followed longitudinally. Original methodology: Amplification with reference gene primers provided the estimates of nucleated cell counts. Clones were read by immunoSEQ multiplex PCR, and TCRdb kept only the in-frame ones, dropping some. V and J calls and clone size come straight from that table; D and trimming were deduced from the DNA. The sample lists 250,000 or so clones, 90% seen once, with about 2.1% in the top ten. Trimming at V came to 2 bases and at J to 2 bases, leaving 8 bases not matched to a gene. The germline CDR1 and CDR2 sequences are SEHNR and FQNEAQ (reference sequence). The CDR3 is 16 residues long.

The chain employs TRBV7-9 and TRBJ2-5, with TRBD1 matching 7 bases. The receptor was derived from a woman aged 60-70 years with COVID-19, enrolled during active disease. The sequenced material came from peripheral blood. The DNA of the CDR3 is TGTGCCAGCAGCTTAATCCGGGACAGCGCACAAGAGACCCAGTACTTC. Residues: CASSLIRDSAQETQYF.